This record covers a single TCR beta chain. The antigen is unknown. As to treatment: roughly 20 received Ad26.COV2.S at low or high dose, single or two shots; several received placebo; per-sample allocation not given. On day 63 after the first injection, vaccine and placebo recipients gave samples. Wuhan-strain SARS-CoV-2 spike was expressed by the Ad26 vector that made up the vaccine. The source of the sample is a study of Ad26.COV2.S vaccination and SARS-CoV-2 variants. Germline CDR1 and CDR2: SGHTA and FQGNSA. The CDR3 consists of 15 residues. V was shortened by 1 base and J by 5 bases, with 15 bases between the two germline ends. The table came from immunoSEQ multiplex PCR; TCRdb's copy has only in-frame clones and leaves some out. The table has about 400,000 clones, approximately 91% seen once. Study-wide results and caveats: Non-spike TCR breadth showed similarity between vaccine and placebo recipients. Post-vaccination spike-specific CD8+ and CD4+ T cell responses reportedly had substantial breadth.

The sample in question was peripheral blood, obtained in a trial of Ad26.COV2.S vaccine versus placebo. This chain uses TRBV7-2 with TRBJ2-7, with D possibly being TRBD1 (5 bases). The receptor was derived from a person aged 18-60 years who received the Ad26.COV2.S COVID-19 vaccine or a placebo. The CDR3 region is CASSLELRDRNEQYF. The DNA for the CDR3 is TGTGCCAGCAGCTTAGAGCTCAGGGATAGGAACGAGCAGTACTTC.